This entry features one TCR beta chain sequence. Its specificity is not known. Since the CDR3 does not end with the conserved phenylalanine or tryptophan, this likely comes from a read error. These data come from a study of T cells in Graves' hyperthyroidism and ophthalmopathy. Points from the study as a whole: Most expanded thyroid clonotypes above 0.001 recurred in blood.

The CDR3 covers 13 residues. V lost 5 bases, J lost 4 bases, and 6 bases lay in between. The germline V gene encodes CDR1 MNHNS and CDR2 SASEGT. Amplification of TCR beta CDR3 regions used RNA as the template. When the TCR CDR3 underwent first-round RT-PCR, the HTBI primer set was used. TCRdb itself ran the multiplex PCR reads through MiXCR, one entry per CDR3 protein. The sample shows about 610,000 distinct CDR3 sequences, about a sixth of them seen only once. Sequences were obtained from blood. The genes are TRBV6-1 and TRBJ1-6, with no clear D. The receptor was isolated from a woman between 40 and 55 years old with Graves' ophthalmopathy. CDR3 residues: CASSREYNSPLHS. CDR3 bases: TGTGCCAGCAGTCGGGAATATAATTCACCCCTCCACTCT.